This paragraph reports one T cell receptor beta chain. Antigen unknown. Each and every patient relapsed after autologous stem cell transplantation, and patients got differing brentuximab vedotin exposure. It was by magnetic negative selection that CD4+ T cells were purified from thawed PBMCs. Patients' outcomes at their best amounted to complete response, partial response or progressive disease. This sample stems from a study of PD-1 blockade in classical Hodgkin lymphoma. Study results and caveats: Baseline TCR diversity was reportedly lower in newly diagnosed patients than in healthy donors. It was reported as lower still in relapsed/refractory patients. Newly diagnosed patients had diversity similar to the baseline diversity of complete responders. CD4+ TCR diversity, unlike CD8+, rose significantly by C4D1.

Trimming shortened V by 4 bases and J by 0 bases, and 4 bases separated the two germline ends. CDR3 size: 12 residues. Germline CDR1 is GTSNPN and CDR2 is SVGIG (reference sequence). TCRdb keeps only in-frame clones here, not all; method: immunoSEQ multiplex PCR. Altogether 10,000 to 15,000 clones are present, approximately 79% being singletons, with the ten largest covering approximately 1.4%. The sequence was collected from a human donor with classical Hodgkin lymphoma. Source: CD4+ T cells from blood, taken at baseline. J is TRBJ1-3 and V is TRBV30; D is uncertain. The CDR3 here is CAWKTSGNTIYF. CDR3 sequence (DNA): TGTGCCTGGAAAACCTCTGGAAACACCATATATTTT.